This T cell receptor beta chain was identified during a study of vaccination and CD4 T cells after COVID-19. As for the study in general: Cells received overlapping spike peptides from SARS-CoV-2, HCoV-NL63, HCoV-OC43 and HCoV-229E as stimulation.

The Oncomine TCR Beta short-read assay was applied to DNA of cultured CD4+ T cells. MiXCR, run by TCRdb on the PCR reads, gives a single entry per CDR3 protein. The sample holds about 17,000 distinct CDR3 sequences, 50% to 70% seen once. Treatment defined: roughly nine-day PBMC culture with coronavirus spike peptide pools or control peptides (ViraFEST assay). Each well received about 2.1 million PBMCs, cultured with approximately 10 IU/ml IL-2 and about 11 ug/ml peptide pools. This clonotype turned up a few times. Its antigen is still unknown. The CDR3 has 12 amino acids. Trimming pared 5 bases from V and 2 bases from J, leaving 9 bases between. The germline CDR1 and CDR2 sequences are DFQATT and SNEGSKA (reference sequence). Study results and limitations: Spike mono-reactivity was evident in 304 of the 307 vaccine-specific clones derived from convalescent patients.

The receptor was isolated from a human donor who had recovered from COVID-19. The sample consisted of CD4+ T cells from blood, cultured in vitro, taken after SARS-CoV-2 vaccination. V is TRBV20-1 and J is TRBJ1-2, with D possibly matching TRBD1 (5 bases). CDR3 sequence reads: CSAGDGNYGYTF. The CDR3 bases are TGCAGTGCTGGGGACGGAAACTATGGCTACACCTTC.